The 15 T cell receptor beta chains given below trace back to one sample, sequenced in a study of blood T cell repertoires in COVID-19. Only in-frame clones appear in the TCRdb table, and some are missing; sequencing was by immunoSEQ multiplex PCR. The repertoire holds 150,000 to 200,000 clones, with 87% as singletons. Sequences were obtained from peripheral blood. These receptors were collected from a man aged 40-49 years with active or convalescent COVID-19.

The CDR3 loop is CASSLNGQGASPLHF. CDR3 nucleotide sequence: TGTGCCAGCAGCTTGAATGGACAGGGGGCGTCACCCCTCCACTTT. The rearrangement joins TRBV13 to TRBJ1-6; 11 nucleotides agree with TRBD1. This CDR3 comprises 15 residues. CDR1 and CDR2 (germline): PRHDT, FYEKMQ (reference sequence). V lost 3 bases to trimming and J lost 10 bases; unmatched junction nucleotides: 5.

The rearrangement joins TRBV5-1 to TRBJ2-5, with 9 bases aligning to TRBD1. This CDR3 region has 15 residues. Germline trimming cut 2 bases from V and 5 bases from J; bases unmatched to any gene: 7. From germline, CDR1 is SGHRS and CDR2 YFSETQ. CDR3 in DNA: TGCGCCAGCAGCTTCCAGACAGGGGGGAGGGAGACCCAGTACTTC. Translated: CASSFQTGGRETQYF.

The rearrangement joins TRBV7-2 to TRBJ2-5; the match to TRBD2 covers 13 bases. The CDR3 loop spans 17 amino acids. Germline values: CDR1 SGHTA, CDR2 FQGNSA. J was trimmed by 5 bases and V by 3 bases; bases with no gene match: 9. CDR3 residues: CASSLDTLAGGRETQYF. The CDR3 DNA sequence: TGTGCCAGCAGCTTGGACACACTAGCGGGGGGGCGGGAGACCCAGTACTTC.

The CDR3 loop reads CASRGMVGLNSNQPQHF. The CDR3 DNA sequence: TGTGCCAGTAGAGGTATGGTCGGACTGAATAGCAATCAGCCCCAGCATTTT. V and J are TRBV19 and TRBJ1-5; D call uncertain. V was pared by 6 bases and J by 0 bases, with 18 bases between. The CDR3 runs 17 residues. Germline CDR1 is LNHDA and CDR2 is SQIVND (reference sequence).

The CDR3: CASSPPGYGTGSEKLFF. DNA of the CDR3: TGCGCCAGCAGCCCACCCGGTTATGGGACAGGGTCTGAAAAACTGTTTTTT. J is TRBJ1-4 and V is TRBV4-1, with 9 bases that match TRBD1. The CDR3 totals 17 residues. Germline V CDR1 and CDR2: MGHRA, YSYEKL. The V segment lost 4 bases and the J segment 7 bases; nucleotides outside the gene matches: 13.

The chain uses TRBV30 and TRBJ1-1; D unresolved. V was clipped by 0 bases and J by 1 base, with 6 bases between them. CDR3 size: 13 residues. Germline CDR1 is GTSNPN and CDR2 is SVGIG (reference sequence). As DNA, the CDR3 is TGTGCCTGGAGTGTAGAGGAGAACACTGAAGCTTTCTTT. It specifies CAWSVEENTEAFF.

This chain links TRBV3-1 (or the pseudogene TRBV3-2) with TRBJ2-5, with 8 positions matching TRBD2. Germline V gene sequence: CDR1 LGHDT, CDR2 YNNKEL (reference sequence). The ends lost 3 bases at V and 1 base at J; junction bases unmatched: 1. This CDR3 spans 14 amino acids. The CDR3 bases are TGTGCCAGCAGCCATCGGGGGGGCCAAGAGACCCAGTACTTC. This sequence encodes CASSHRGGQETQYF.

The chain is built from TRBV7-9 and TRBJ1-2; D is ambiguous. This CDR3 comprises 15 residues. Trimming pared 1 base from V and 0 bases from J, leaving 9 bases between. Germline V gene sequence: CDR1 SEHNR, CDR2 FQNEAQ (reference sequence). The chain's CDR3 is CASSLGRGTNYGYTF. DNA for the CDR3: TGTGCCAGCAGCTTAGGGCGGGGAACTAACTATGGCTACACCTTC.

The chain joins TRBV5-4 to TRBJ2-1, with TRBD1 matching over 10 bases. V shed 1 base and J 5 bases; nucleotides not matched to a gene: 12. The CDR3 contains 18 residues. Germline loops: CDR1 SGHNT, CDR2 YYREEE (reference sequence). CDR3 nucleotides: TGTGCCAGCAGCTTGCCCCGGGGTGGGGGGACAGGGGACAATGAGCAGTTCTTC. Translation: CASSLPRGGGTGDNEQFF.

The rearrangement joins TRBV6-1 to TRBJ1-1; D may be TRBD1 (6 bases). V gave up 1 base and J gave up 6 bases, with 15 bases separating them. The CDR3 is 15 residues long. Germline-derived CDR1 and CDR2 are MNHNS and SASEGT. Here the CDR3 DNA reads TGTGCCAGCAGTGAAGGACTTACAGGGCAATCTGAAGCTTTCTTT. Its translation: CASSEGLTGQSEAFF.

The rearrangement links TRBV5-4 to TRBJ2-2, with a possible D match to TRBD1 (6 bases). Germline V gene lookup returns CDR1 SGHNT and CDR2 YYREEE (reference sequence). Trimming took off 6 bases at V and 7 bases at J, with 10 bases between the two ends. The CDR3 loop spans 12 amino acids. The CDR3 loop reads CASTRGNGELFF. The CDR3 coding sequence is TGTGCCAGCACTAGGGGGAACGGGGAGCTGTTTTTT. Supplemented by reference TRBV5-4 and TRBJ2-2, the full variable domain reads ETGVTQSPTHLIKTRGQQVTLRCSSQSGHNTVSWYQQALGQGPQFIFQYYREEENGRGNFPPRFSGLQFPNYSSELNVNALELDDSALYLCASTRGNGELFFGEGSRLTVL.

The chain uses TRBV10-3 and TRBJ2-7, with TRBD1 identical over 8 bases. Germline V gene sequence: CDR1 ENHRY, CDR2 SYGVKD. CDR3 length: 14 amino acids. With 2 bases clipped from V and 4 bases from J, the junction kept 4 bases outside the gene matches. In DNA form, the CDR3 reads TGTGCCATCAGTGAGCCGGACAGGGAGTACGAGCAGTACTTC. It specifies CAISEPDREYEQYF.

Here the CDR3 DNA reads TGTGCCACCAGGGACAGGGGAAACACTGAAGCTTTCTTT. It yields the protein CATRDRGNTEAFF. The chain couples TRBV24-1 to TRBJ1-1, with TRBD1 identical over 9 bases. CDR3 length equals 13 residues. Germline values: CDR1 KGHDR, CDR2 SFDVKD. The V gene end was trimmed by 7 bases and the J gene end by 2 bases; junction bases not matched to a gene: 1.

This clone was detected only a few times. This chain connects TRBV6-4 to TRBJ1-6; 9 bases are shared with TRBD1. CDR3 length: 16 residues. Germline V gene data show CDR1 as MRHNA and CDR2 as SNTAGT. V gave up 0 bases and J gave up 9 bases; unmatched junction bases: 6. The CDR3 protein is CASSDSTGGGSSPLHF. Here the CDR3 DNA reads TGTGCCAGCAGTGACTCGACAGGGGGTGGCAGTTCACCCCTCCACTTT.

The CDR3 nucleotides read TGTGCCATCAGTCCACCTCCGGGACTAGCGGGGTCCAATGAGCAGTTCTTC. As protein: CAISPPPGLAGSNEQFF. V gene TRBV10-3 combines with J gene TRBJ2-1; 13 nucleotides line up with TRBD2. J lost 6 bases, V lost 5 bases, and 10 bases had no gene match. CDR3 size: 17 residues. The germline V gene has CDR1 ENHRY and CDR2 SYGVKD.